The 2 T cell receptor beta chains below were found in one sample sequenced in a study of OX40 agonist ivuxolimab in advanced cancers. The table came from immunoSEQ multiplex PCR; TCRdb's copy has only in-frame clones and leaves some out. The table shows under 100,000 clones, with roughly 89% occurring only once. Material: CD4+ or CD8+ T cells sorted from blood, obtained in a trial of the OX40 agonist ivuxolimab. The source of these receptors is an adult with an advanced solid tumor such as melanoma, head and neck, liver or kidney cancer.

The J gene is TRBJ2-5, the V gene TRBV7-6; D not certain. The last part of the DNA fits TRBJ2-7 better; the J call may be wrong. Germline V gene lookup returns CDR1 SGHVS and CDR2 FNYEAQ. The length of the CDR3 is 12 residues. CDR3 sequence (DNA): TGTGCCAGCAGTCGGGCCTTCTCCGAGCAGTACTTC. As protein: CASSRAFSEQYF.

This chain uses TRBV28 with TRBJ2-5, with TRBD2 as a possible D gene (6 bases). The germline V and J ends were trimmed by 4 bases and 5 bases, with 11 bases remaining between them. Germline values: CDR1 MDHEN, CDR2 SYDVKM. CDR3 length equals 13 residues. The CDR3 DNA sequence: TGTGCCAGCAGTTCTCCAGGGAGGGAGACCCAGTACTTC. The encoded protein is CASSSPGRETQYF.